This TCR beta chain was sequenced in a study of blood T cell repertoires in COVID-19. Authors' data handling: Estimated nucleated cell counts came from reference gene primer amplification. Assay used: immunoSEQ multiplex PCR; TCRdb lists only in-frame clones, some missing. V, J and clone size were drawn from that table, and D and trimming were deduced from the DNA. The table includes fewer than 350,000 clones, under 90% detected once. Recruits, aged about 18 to 100 years, lived in approximately 26 US areas. Source material: PBMCs or T cells enriched from blood (not recorded which). The receptor was isolated from a woman between 40 and 50 years old who had recovered from COVID-19.

The CDR3 sequence: CAWSALGGHNEKLFF. The CDR3 DNA reads as TGTGCCTGGAGTGCGTTGGGGGGGCATAATGAAAAACTGTTTTTT. The chain couples TRBV30 to TRBJ1-4; D might be TRBD1 (6 bases). The CDR3 totals 15 residues. Between the trimmed V and J ends, which lost 1 base and 4 bases, there was a span of 13 bases. CDR1 is GTSNPN and CDR2 is SVGIG in the germline V gene (reference sequence).